This entry features one T cell receptor (beta chain) sequence. PCR involved 60 Vbeta and 13 Jbeta primers. The repertoire was sequenced with immunoSEQ multiplex PCR; TCRdb's copy has only in-frame clones and lacks some. The sample has 150,000 to 180,000 clones; over 60% are singletons. V gave up 5 bases and J gave up 4 bases; unmatched junction bases: 4. The CDR3 is 13 residues long. CDR1 MNHNY and CDR2 SVGAGI come from the germline V gene (reference sequence). This sample was included in a study of cytomegalovirus exposure and HLA in healthy donors. Study information: An earlier analysis identified 120 million or so unique TCR beta sequences in about 180 million T cells.

The TCR originated in a woman in her forties in good health and CMV-seronegative. The J gene is TRBJ2-7, the V gene TRBV6-6; TRBD2 matches at 8 bases. The sequencing input was PBMCs. CDR3 sequence reads: CASSRGGRYEQYF. CDR3 sequence (DNA): TGTGCCAGCAGTAGGGGCGGGAGGTACGAGCAGTACTTC.